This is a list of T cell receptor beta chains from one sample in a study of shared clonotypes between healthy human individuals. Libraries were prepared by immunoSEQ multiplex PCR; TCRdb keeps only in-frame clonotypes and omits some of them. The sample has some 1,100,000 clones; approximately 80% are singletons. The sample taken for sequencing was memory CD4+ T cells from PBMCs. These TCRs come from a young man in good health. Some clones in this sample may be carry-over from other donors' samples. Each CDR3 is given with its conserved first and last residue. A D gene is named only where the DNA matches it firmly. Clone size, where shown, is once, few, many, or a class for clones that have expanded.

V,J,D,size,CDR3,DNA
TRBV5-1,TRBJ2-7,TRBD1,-,CASSLYQGAYEQYF,TGCGCCAGCAGCTTGTACCAGGGGGCCTACGAGCAGTACTTC
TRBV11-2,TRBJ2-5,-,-,CASSLGFGLEETQYF,TGTGCCAGCAGCTTAGGATTCGGGTTGGAGGAGACCCAGTACTTC
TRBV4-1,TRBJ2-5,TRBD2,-,CASSQDVGTTRLLPYQETQYF,TGCGCCAGCAGCCAAGATGTGGGGACTACCCGACTATTACCGTACCAAGAGACCCAGTACTTC
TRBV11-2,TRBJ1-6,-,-,CASNLIVGSPLHF,TGTGCCAGCAACCTCATCGTGGGTTCACCCCTCCACTTT
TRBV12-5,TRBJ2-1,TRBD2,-,CASGYRPWLAGEGDYNEQFF,TGTGCTAGTGGTTACAGGCCGTGGCTAGCGGGAGAGGGGGACTACAATGAGCAGTTCTTC
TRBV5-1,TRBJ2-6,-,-,CASSLSFRSSGANVLTF,TGCGCCAGCAGCCTCTCTTTCCGAAGCTCTGGGGCCAACGTCCTGACTTTC
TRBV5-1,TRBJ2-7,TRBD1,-,CASSARTGPSYEQYF,TGCGCCAGCAGCGCCCGGACAGGGCCCTCCTACGAGCAGTACTTC
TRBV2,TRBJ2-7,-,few,CASSEDGRISYEQYF,TGTGCCAGCAGTGAAGATGGCAGGATTAGCTACGAGCAGTACTTC
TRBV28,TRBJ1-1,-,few,CASRPTQIGQNTEAFF,TGTGCCAGCAGACCAACCCAGATAGGCCAGAACACTGAAGCTTTCTTT
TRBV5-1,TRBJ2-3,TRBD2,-,CASSLLAGKTDTQYF,TGCGCCAGCAGCTTACTAGCGGGAAAGACAGATACGCAGTATTTT
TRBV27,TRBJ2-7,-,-,CASSLLGKGTEEQYF,TGTGCCAGCAGTTTACTCGGGAAGGGTACGGAAGAGCAGTACTTC
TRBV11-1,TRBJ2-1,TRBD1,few,CASSLDRGKIF,TGTGCCAGCAGCTTAGACAGGGGAAAGATCTTC
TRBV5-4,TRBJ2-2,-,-,CASSLADTGELFF,TGTGCCAGCAGCTTAGCTGATACCGGGGAGCTGTTTTTT
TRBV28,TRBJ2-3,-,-,CASLKGIRGSRTDTQYF,TGTGCCAGCCTCAAGGGGATTAGGGGAAGCAGGACAGATACGCAGTATTTT
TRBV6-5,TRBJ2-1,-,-,CASRDSGNSYNEQFF,TGTGCCAGCAGGGATAGCGGAAACTCCTACAATGAGCAGTTCTTC
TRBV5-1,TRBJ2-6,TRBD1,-,CASSPQGALGANVLTF,TGCGCCAGCAGCCCGCAGGGGGCGCTTGGGGCCAACGTCCTGACTTTC